Below, 21 T cell receptor beta chains from the same sample are listed, as sequenced in a study of blood T cells in healthy people across ages. A second PCR of roughly 6 to 12 cycles used a sample-barcoded 5' primer and a J-beta primer mix. Each CDR3 protein gets one entry after TCRdb re-called the 5' RACE reads with MiXCR. Here the sample spans 1,300,000 or so distinct CDR3 sequences, roughly 64% being singletons. The material sequenced was blood. These receptors were taken from a man between 18 and 29 years old in good health.

The sample holds a few counts of this clonotype. The rearrangement links TRBV4-3 to TRBJ2-3, with 8 bases that match TRBD2. CDR1 LGHNA and CDR2 YSLEER come from the germline V gene. With 4 bases clipped from V and 2 bases from J, the junction kept 8 bases outside the gene matches. This CDR3 is 16 amino acids long. In DNA, the CDR3 is TGCGCCAGCAGCCCACATCGGGGGGGGACCACAGATACGCAGTATTTT. Translating gives CASSPHRGGTTDTQYF.

The V gene is TRBV6-6, the J gene TRBJ2-5, with D perhaps being TRBD1 or TRBD2 (7 bases each). V lost 0 bases, J lost 3 bases, and 14 bases lay in between. CDR3 length: 16 amino acids. CDR1 and CDR2 from the germline V gene are MNHNY and SVGAGI (reference sequence). The CDR3 bases are TGTGCCAGCAGTTACTCCGTCCAGGGGGGGAAAGAGACCCAGTACTTC. The encoded protein is CASSYSVQGGKETQYF.

The rearrangement joins TRBV10-3 to TRBJ2-1; 9 bases are shared with TRBD2. The CDR3 is 13 residues long. V lost 3 bases to trimming and J lost 8 bases; unmatched junction nucleotides: 2. Germline V gives CDR1 ENHRY, CDR2 SYGVKD. CDR3 region: CAISDLAGYEQFF. The CDR3 bases are TGTGCCATCAGTGATCTAGCGGGATATGAGCAGTTCTTC.

This clonotype was detected a few times. The chain is built from TRBV5-6 and TRBJ2-4; D gene unclear. The CDR3 is 12 amino acids. Trimming cost V 5 bases and J 6 bases, with 9 bases left between them. The germline CDR1 and CDR2 sequences are SGHDT and YYEEEE. This CDR3 reads CASSRDRNIQYF. CDR3 DNA sequence: TGTGCCAGCAGTCGCGACCGAAACATTCAGTACTTC.

This clonotype has a handful of counts. V is TRBV12-3 or TRBV12-4 and J is TRBJ2-1; 9 bases align to TRBD1. Trimming took 6 bases from V and 3 from J; bases not matched to a gene: 6. The CDR3 contains 15 residues. The CDR3 spells CASRVGQGHYNEQFF. DNA of the CDR3: TGTGCCAGCAGGGTCGGACAGGGGCACTACAATGAGCAGTTCTTC.

Only a few counts were recorded for this clonotype. This chain connects TRBV20-1 to TRBJ1-1; D is uncertain. The V end lost 3 bases, the J end lost 1 base, and 12 bases lay between the germline ends. Germline V gives CDR1 DFQATT, CDR2 SNEGSKA (reference sequence). This CDR3 is 14 amino acids long. The chain's CDR3 is CSASYRTGNTEAFF. CDR3 nucleotide sequence: TGCAGTGCTAGTTATCGGACGGGGAACACTGAAGCTTTCTTT.

The V call is TRBV4-2, the J call TRBJ2-1; the D is unclear. Germline CDR1 LGHNA, CDR2 YNFKEQ. This CDR3 is 13 amino acids long. Trimming cost V 7 bases and J 6 bases, with 13 bases left between them. CDR3 coding DNA: TGTGCCAGCATTCTGAGGCAGCTCAATGAGCAGTTCTTC. It translates to CASILRQLNEQFF.

The rearrangement uses TRBV20-1 and TRBJ2-3; D gene ambiguous. V gave up 6 bases and J gave up 3 bases, with 7 bases separating them. The germline V gene has CDR1 DFQATT and CDR2 SNEGSKA (reference sequence). CDR3 length: 11 amino acids. CDR3 in amino acids: CSATKTDTQYF. CDR3 nucleotides: TGCAGTGCGACGAAAACAGATACGCAGTATTTT.

A few counts support this clonotype. The chain recombines TRBV4-3 with TRBJ2-7, with D maybe TRBD1 (6 bases). The CDR3 sequence is 13 residues long. The V end lost 2 bases, the J end lost 12 bases, and 17 bases lay between the germline ends. From germline, CDR1 is LGHNA and CDR2 YSLEER. This CDR3 reads CASSQNQQGAVYF. In nucleotides, the CDR3 is TGCGCCAGCAGCCAAAACCAACAGGGTGCGGTGTACTTC.

This clonotype was seen more than once but under ten times. The chain combines TRBV27 with TRBJ2-1; 10 nucleotides agree with TRBD2. Trimming removed 7 bases from V and 5 bases from J; junction bases left unmatched: 5. The germline V gene has CDR1 MNHEY and CDR2 SMNVEV (reference sequence). This CDR3 region has 14 residues. CDR3: CASKLAGSNNEQFF. As DNA, the CDR3 is TGTGCCAGCAAACTAGCGGGGTCGAACAATGAGCAGTTCTTC.

The V and J genes are TRBV30 and TRBJ2-7; D not certain. The CDR3 spans 14 residues. Trimming removed 4 bases at V and 3 bases at J, with 16 bases between. The germline V gene has CDR1 GTSNPN and CDR2 SVGIG (reference sequence). This CDR3 reads CAWKERPYHYEQYF. Here the CDR3 DNA reads TGTGCCTGGAAAGAAAGGCCTTATCACTACGAGCAGTACTTC. Full variable domain (outside the CDR3, taken from reference TRBV30 and TRBJ2-7): SQTIHQWPATLVQPVGSPLSLECTVEGTSNPNLYWYRQAAGRGLQLLFYSVGIGQISSEVPQNLSASRPQDRQFILSSKKLLLSDSGFYLCAWKERPYHYEQYFGPGTRLTVT.

The chain joins TRBV7-6 to TRBJ2-7; 13 nucleotides align to TRBD2. Trimming took 4 bases from V and 4 from J; bases not matched to a gene: 7. The CDR3 spans 16 residues. Germline V CDR1 and CDR2: SGHVS, FNYEAQ. The CDR3 spells CASSSDPGLAGYEQYF. CDR3 sequence (DNA): TGTGCCAGCAGCTCCGACCCGGGACTAGCGGGGTACGAGCAGTACTTC. Based on the CDR3 plus reference TRBV7-6 and TRBJ2-7, the full variable domain is GAGVSQSPRYKVTKRGQDVALRCDPISGHVSLYWYRQALGQGPEFLTYFNYEAQQDKSGLPNDRFSAERPEGSISTLTIQRTEQRDSAMYRCASSSDPGLAGYEQYFGPGTRLTVT.

This chain connects TRBV28 to TRBJ2-7; 10 bases align to TRBD2. V lost 6 bases and J lost 3; bases outside the gene matches: 5. Germline CDR1 and CDR2: MDHEN and SYDVKM. This CDR3 region has 14 residues. The CDR3 is CASREAGGNYEQYF. Here the CDR3 DNA reads TGTGCCAGCAGGGAAGCGGGAGGGAACTACGAGCAGTACTTC.

This clonotype has just a few counts. V and J are TRBV2 and TRBJ2-7; TRBD1 or TRBD2 may be the D gene (5 bases each). V was pared by 1 base and J by 6 bases, with 16 bases between. The CDR3 runs 15 residues. In germline, CDR1 is SNHLY, CDR2 FYNNEI. The CDR3 region is CASSEGPGPGFEQYF. In DNA, the CDR3 is TGTGCCAGCAGTGAAGGCCCGGGACCGGGGTTCGAGCAGTACTTC.

As concerns this clonotype: A read error may explain this, as a much larger clone is one base away. V and J are TRBV7-9 and TRBJ1-1; a possible D gene is TRBD1 (6 bases). From germline, CDR1 is SEHNR and CDR2 FQNEAQ (reference sequence). V dropped 7 bases and J dropped 2 bases, with 11 bases sitting between them. The CDR3 runs to 13 residues. The chain's CDR3 is CASNIGGNTEAFF. CDR3 coding DNA: TGTGCCAGCAACATAGGGGGAAACACTGAAGCTTTCTTT.

The CDR3 DNA reads as TGTGCCAGCAGCAAAGCGGGAGGTGGCTCCGAGCAGTACTTC. Protein sequence: CASSKAGGGSEQYF. V usage is TRBV7-6 and J usage is TRBJ2-7, with 9 nucleotides matching TRBD2. V shed 5 bases and J 6 bases; nucleotides not matched to a gene: 8. CDR3 length equals 14 residues. CDR1 is SGHVS and CDR2 is FNYEAQ in the germline V gene.

V gene TRBV6-2 or TRBV6-3 combines with J gene TRBJ2-5; D ambiguous. This CDR3 spans 12 amino acids. Per germline, CDR1 MNHEY and CDR2 SVGEGT. V lost 0 bases and J lost 7, with 6 bases in between. The DNA for the CDR3 is TGTGCCAGCAGTTACTCGAGTTGGACCCAGTACTTC. Translating gives CASSYSSWTQYF.

This clonotype was detected a few times. The V gene is TRBV7-2, the J gene TRBJ2-5; no definite D call. CDR1 and CDR2 from the germline V gene are SGHTA and FQGNSA. Trimming removed 4 bases at V and 5 bases at J, with 20 bases between. CDR3 size: 16 residues. DNA for the CDR3: TGTGCCAGCAGCTCCCAAGGACGACCCACTCGGGAGACCCAGTACTTC. This sequence encodes CASSSQGRPTRETQYF.

The chain has TRBV7-9 and TRBJ2-2, with D possibly TRBD2 on 5 matching bases. This CDR3 has 15 residues. With 7 bases removed from V and 1 base from J, the gap between germline ends came to 13 bases. CDR1 is SEHNR and CDR2 is FQNEAQ in the germline V gene (reference sequence). The CDR3 protein is CASNSPEGNTGELFF. The CDR3 DNA reads TGTGCCAGCAACTCGCCTGAGGGGAACACCGGGGAGCTGTTTTTT.

The rearrangement uses TRBV20-1 and TRBJ2-7; perhaps TRBD2 as D (7 bases). This CDR3 has 16 amino acids. Germline V CDR1 and CDR2: DFQATT, SNEGSKA (reference sequence). The germline V and J ends were trimmed by 0 bases and 0 bases, with 15 bases remaining between them. The CDR3 DNA follows: TGCAGTGCTAGAGATCCACGGGGGGCCCTCTCCTACGAGCAGTACTTC. It encodes CSARDPRGALSYEQYF.

The chain employs TRBV3-1 and TRBJ2-4; 8 nucleotides line up with TRBD2. Gene TRBJ2-7 matches the end of the DNA better, so the J call may be wrong. CDR3 length: 15 amino acids. Germline CDR1 and CDR2: LGHDT and YNNKEL (reference sequence). The CDR3 nucleotides read TGTGCCAGCAGCCAAGGTAGTAGCGGGGTGTACGAGCAGTACTTC. As protein: CASSQGSSGVYEQYF.